These 11 T cell receptor beta chains were sequenced from one sample in a study of beta chain features in type 1 diabetes. Of the isolated RNA, all was reverse transcribed, and so the sequenced material was expressed TCRB transcripts. TCRdb's copy holds only in-frame clones and misses some; the assay was immunoSEQ multiplex PCR. The sample yields under 150,000 clones, 6.5% to 8.5% seen once. Sequencing used central memory CD4+ T cells from blood. Every receptor here comes from a woman between 25 and 40 years old in good health.

The chain has TRBV28 and TRBJ2-3, with D unresolved. V was trimmed by 2 bases and J by 2 bases, leaving 8 bases between them. CDR3 length equals 14 residues. Per germline, CDR1 MDHEN and CDR2 SYDVKM. DNA for the CDR3: TGTGCCAGCAGTTTAATCTACCCCACAGATACGCAGTATTTT. It specifies CASSLIYPTDTQYF.

At least ten counts were recorded for this clone. The rearrangement joins TRBV5-1 to TRBJ2-7, with 14 nucleotides matching TRBD2. J was trimmed by 5 bases and V by 3 bases; bases with no gene match: 4. CDR1 SGHRS and CDR2 YFSETQ come from the germline V gene. This CDR3 comprises 15 residues. The CDR3 nucleotides read TGCGCCAGCAGCTCCGGGACTAGCGGGAGCGACGAGCAGTACTTC. Translation gives CASSSGTSGSDEQYF.

This clone was seen a handful of times. The chain employs TRBV25-1 and TRBJ2-7, with D perhaps matching TRBD2 (6 bases). This CDR3 is built from 15 residues. Trimming shortened V by 7 bases and J by 0 bases, and 16 bases separated the two germline ends. Germline CDR1 MGHDK, CDR2 SYGVNS. The CDR3 spells CASTSWGESSYEQYF. The CDR3 DNA is TGTGCCAGCACCTCCTGGGGGGAGAGCTCCTACGAGCAGTACTTC.

This sequence joins TRBV27 and TRBJ2-2; 9 bases align to TRBD1. CDR3 length: 15 residues. Looked up from germline, CDR1 is MNHEY and CDR2 is SMNVEV (reference sequence). The trim removed 6 bases at V and 2 bases at J, leaving 4 bases unmatched. The CDR3 region is CASRRDRVNTGELFF. The CDR3 DNA reads as TGTGCCAGCAGGCGGGACAGGGTTAACACCGGGGAGCTGTTTTTT.

The rearrangement links TRBV7-9 to TRBJ1-5; D possibly corresponds to TRBD1 (5 bases). The CDR3 sequence is 17 residues long. Trimming stripped 5 bases from V and 3 bases from J, with 20 bases between. Per the germline V gene, CDR1 is SEHNR and CDR2 is FQNEAQ (reference sequence). CDR3 sequence: CASSPKITARDNQPQHF. DNA of the CDR3: TGTGCCAGCAGCCCCAAAATCACGGCCAGGGACAATCAGCCCCAGCATTTT.

This clone was counted between two and nine times. The V and J genes are TRBV6-5 and TRBJ2-1; D uncertain. Trimming stripped 6 bases from V and 4 bases from J, with 16 bases between. This CDR3 region has 15 residues. CDR1 MNHEY and CDR2 SVGAGI come from the germline V gene. CDR3 protein: CASSPDSLGYNEQFF. In DNA, the CDR3 is TGTGCCAGCAGCCCAGACTCGCTCGGGTACAATGAGCAGTTCTTC.

This clone appeared a few times. V gene TRBV18 combines with J gene TRBJ2-1; a possible D gene is TRBD2 (6 bases). From germline, CDR1 is KGHSH and CDR2 LQKENI. The V and J ends lost 7 bases and 6 bases respectively, with 19 bases between them. This CDR3 spans 15 amino acids. The CDR3: CASYKDGGWGNEQFF. The CDR3 DNA reads as TGTGCCAGCTACAAGGACGGGGGTTGGGGCAATGAGCAGTTCTTC.

The table lists this clone with a few counts. The CDR3 nucleotides read TGCGCCAGCAGCCAGGATCCAGGGGGTTGGGATCAGCCCCAGCATTTT. The encoded protein is CASSQDPGGWDQPQHF. The chain is built from TRBV4-1 and TRBJ1-5, with 7 nucleotides matching TRBD1. Trimming cost V 3 bases and J 5 bases; bases outside gene matches: 10. Germline CDR1 reads MGHRA; CDR2 reads YSYEKL. The CDR3 runs 16 residues.

In this sample, this clone turned up a few times. Compared with germline, one end of the junction differs, possibly owing to a read error. The V gene is TRBV7-2, the J gene TRBJ2-3; D possibly corresponds to TRBD1 (6 bases). Germline-derived CDR1 and CDR2 are SGHTA and FQGNSA. The CDR3 length is 15 residues. CDR3 sequence: CASSRNRVAEDTQYF. The CDR3 DNA sequence: TGCGCCAGCAGCCGCAACAGGGTTGCTGAAGATACGCAGTATTTT.

The gene calls are TRBV6-5 and TRBJ1-2; D is perhaps TRBD1 (6 bases). The CDR3 loop spans 16 amino acids. CDR1 MNHEY and CDR2 SVGAGI come from the germline V gene. The V end was cut by 0 bases, the J end by 4 bases, with 15 bases between. The CDR3 here is CASSYSGGRGAYGYTF. The CDR3 nucleotides are TGTGCCAGCAGTTACTCGGGAGGGCGGGGGGCCTATGGCTACACCTTC.

The sample holds a few counts of this clone. The chain combines TRBV5-1 with TRBJ1-1; 8 positions agree with TRBD1. Germline loops: CDR1 SGHRS, CDR2 YFSETQ. The CDR3 consists of 15 residues. Trimming removed 3 bases from V and 1 base from J; junction bases left unmatched: 5. Here the CDR3 reads CASSSTTGENTEAFF. DNA of the CDR3: TGCGCCAGCAGCTCCACGACAGGGGAGAACACTGAAGCTTTCTTT.